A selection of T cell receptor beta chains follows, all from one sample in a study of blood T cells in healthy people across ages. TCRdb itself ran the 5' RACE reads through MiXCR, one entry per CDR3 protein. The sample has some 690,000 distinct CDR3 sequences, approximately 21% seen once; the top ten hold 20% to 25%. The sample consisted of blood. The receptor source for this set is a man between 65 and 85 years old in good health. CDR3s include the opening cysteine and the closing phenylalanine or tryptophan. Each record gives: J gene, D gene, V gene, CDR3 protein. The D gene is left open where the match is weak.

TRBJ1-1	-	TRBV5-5	CASSLSTGIQNTEAFF
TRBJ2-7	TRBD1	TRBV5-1	CASSLPWDSQTLNCEQYF
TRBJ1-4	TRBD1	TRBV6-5	CARSQTGAEFGKLFF
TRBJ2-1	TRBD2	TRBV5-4	CASNGRLNEQFF
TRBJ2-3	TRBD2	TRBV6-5	CASSSPSGKQDTQYF
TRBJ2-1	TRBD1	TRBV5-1	CASSKQGTEYNEQFF
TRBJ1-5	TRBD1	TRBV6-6	CASSYGTGVEQPQHF
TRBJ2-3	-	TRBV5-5	CASSSTGDRTDTQYF
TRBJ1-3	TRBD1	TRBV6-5	CASTTGGNKRNTIYF
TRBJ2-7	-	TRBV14	CASSQVLGSAQYF
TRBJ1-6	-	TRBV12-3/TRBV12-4	CASNPGVFSPLHF
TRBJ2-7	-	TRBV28	CASSLARLPSYEQYF
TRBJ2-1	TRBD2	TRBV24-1	CATSPGGSYNEQFF
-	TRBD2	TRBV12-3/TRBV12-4	CASSLSSGGSYEQYF
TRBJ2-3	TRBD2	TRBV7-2	CASSRTSGETDTQYF
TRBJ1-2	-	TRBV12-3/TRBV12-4	CASILTGANYGYTF
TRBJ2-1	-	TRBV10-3	CATSTSGSYNEQFF
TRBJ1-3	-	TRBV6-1	CASSAGNWGENTIYF
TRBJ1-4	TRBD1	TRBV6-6	CASRAGQGIGKLFF
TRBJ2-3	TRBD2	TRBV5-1	CASSLGLAVVTDTQYF
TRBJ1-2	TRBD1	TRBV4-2	CASSQDLLGGQGVGYTF
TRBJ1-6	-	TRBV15	CATSRVLGDSPLHF
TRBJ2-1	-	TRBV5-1	CASSFIGPNNEQFF
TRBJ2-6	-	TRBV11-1	CASSLMTVGSGANVLTF
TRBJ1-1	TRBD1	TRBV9	CASSGDRGMNTEAFF
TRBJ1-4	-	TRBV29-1	CSVALIGSEKLFF
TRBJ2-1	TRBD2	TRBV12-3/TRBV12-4	CASSRPGTNGRREQFF
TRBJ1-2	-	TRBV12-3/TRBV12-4	CASSLSGLDGYTF
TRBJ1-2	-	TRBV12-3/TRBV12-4	CATRRGGTNYGYTF
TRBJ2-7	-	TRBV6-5	CASRRPNSYEQYF
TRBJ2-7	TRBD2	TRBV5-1	CASSFSGTSGSYEQYF
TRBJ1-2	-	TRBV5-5	CASSFTDAYGYTF
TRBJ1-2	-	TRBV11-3	CASSHGQGYHGYTF
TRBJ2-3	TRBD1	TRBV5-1	CASSFPVAGGSDTQYF
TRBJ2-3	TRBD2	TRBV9	CASSVVAGSTDTQYF
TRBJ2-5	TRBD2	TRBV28	CASSSSGLAGKETQYF
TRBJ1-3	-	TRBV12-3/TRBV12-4	CASSLVWTISGNTIYF
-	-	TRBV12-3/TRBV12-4	CASSFRAAYEQYF
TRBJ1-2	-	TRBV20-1	CSARAGVVDGYTF
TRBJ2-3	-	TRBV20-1	CSARDHGQRRDTQYF
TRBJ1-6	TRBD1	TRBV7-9	CASSNRDRPNSPLHF
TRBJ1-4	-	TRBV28	CASSLPPLRGEKLFF
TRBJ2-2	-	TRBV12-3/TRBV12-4	CASSFESGRGTGELFF
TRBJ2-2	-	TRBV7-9	CASSLIMATNTGELFF
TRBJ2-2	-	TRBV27	CASKTGKIGELFF
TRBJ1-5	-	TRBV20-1	CSAKQGDNQPQHF
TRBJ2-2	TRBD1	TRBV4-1	CASSQEAIRGRGELFF
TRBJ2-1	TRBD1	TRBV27	CASSRPGQGLRDEQFF
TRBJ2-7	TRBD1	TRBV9	CASSVGGQGGTYEQYF
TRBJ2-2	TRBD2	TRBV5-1	CASSLSSGSSTGELFF
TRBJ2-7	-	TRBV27	CASSLKPLSYEQYF
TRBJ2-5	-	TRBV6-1	CASRPMEYQETQYF
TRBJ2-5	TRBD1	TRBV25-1	CASDHRDRGQETQYF
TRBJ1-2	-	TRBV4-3	CASSPEGAYGYTF
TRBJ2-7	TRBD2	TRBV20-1	CSASPLAGGKTYEQYF